One sample yielded the 18 T cell receptor beta chains listed below, sequenced in a study of shared clonotypes between healthy human individuals (dated by TCRdb to 2018 to 2021). Libraries were prepared through the immunoSEQ multiplex PCR assay. TCRdb carries this immuneACCESS record with in-frame sequences only. Its versions omit some clonotypes, under half of them owing to an unresolved V gene in the studies checked, with the rest unexplained. The sample table records approximately 2.5 million clones; 80% to 95% of these occur just once. The ten largest clones take up 0.36% of the sample. Sample: naive CD4+ T cells from PBMCs. The intended sense of this specimen's cell subset or site label: CD45RA+ positively selected. The source of these receptors is a man between 18 and 29 years old in good health. Some clones in this sample may be carry-over from other donors' samples.

The V gene is TRBV11-3, the J gene TRBJ2-2; TRBD2 matches at 11 bases. The CDR3 has 16 amino acids. The germline V gene encodes CDR1 SGHNT and CDR2 YENEEA. After removal of 5 bases from V and 8 bases from J, the junction contained 10 bases not matched to a gene. The CDR3 region has the DNA TGTGCCAGCAGCACTCAAGGACTAGCGGGTGCAGGGGAGCTGTTTTTT. Translation gives CASSTQGLAGAGELFF.

This clone was recorded a few times. The chain is built from TRBV30 and TRBJ1-1; D gene uncertain. CDR1 is GTSNPN and CDR2 is SVGIG in the germline V gene (reference sequence). V lost 5 bases, J lost 0 bases, and 7 bases lay in between. The CDR3 runs 12 residues. CDR3 region: CAWQNMNTEAFF. The CDR3 region has the DNA TGTGCCTGGCAGAACATGAACACTGAAGCTTTCTTT.

This chain joins TRBV6-5 and TRBJ1-1; no reliable D call. Germline CDR1 MNHEY, CDR2 SVGAGI. V gave up 7 bases and J gave up 0 bases, with 9 bases separating them. This CDR3 is built from 13 residues. The CDR3 loop is CASTGRLNTEAFF. For the CDR3, the DNA is TGTGCCAGCACGGGGAGGTTGAACACTGAAGCTTTCTTT.

CDR3 residues: CASSPPALLGNEQFF. CDR3 bases: TGTGCCAGCAGCCCCCCAGCCCTTCTGGGGAATGAGCAGTTCTTC. V gene TRBV5-8 combines with J gene TRBJ2-1, with D uncertain. The CDR3 has 15 residues. The V and J ends lost 4 bases and 7 bases respectively, with 18 bases between them. The germline gives CDR1 SGHTS, CDR2 YDEGEE. Full variable domain (remainder filled in from reference TRBV5-8 and TRBJ2-1): EAGVTQSPTHLIKTRGQQATLRCSPISGHTSVYWYQQALGLGLQFLLWYDEGEERNRGNFPPRFSGRQFPNYSSELNVNALELEDSALYLCASSPPALLGNEQFFGPGTRLTVL.

The chain recombines TRBV6-6 with TRBJ1-1; unclear D gene. Germline CDR1 MNHNY, CDR2 SVGAGI (reference sequence). There are 12 residues in the CDR3. V was trimmed by 0 bases and J by 10 bases, leaving 9 bases between them. The CDR3 is CASSYSNPPAFF. CDR3 sequence (DNA): TGTGCCAGCAGTTACTCAAACCCCCCAGCTTTCTTT.

This clone was picked up one time. The chain recombines TRBV7-9 with TRBJ2-1; D could derive from TRBD1 or TRBD2 (5 bases each). The CDR3 runs 10 residues. The germline CDR1 and CDR2 sequences are SEHNR and FQNEAQ (reference sequence). The V end was cut by 9 bases, the J end by 15 bases, with 15 bases between. In DNA, the CDR3 is TGTGCCAGTGAACAGGAGGTCCCGTTCTTC. Translation gives CASEQEVPFF.

The chain combines TRBV2 with TRBJ2-2; TRBD2 matches at 9 bases. This CDR3 has 17 amino acids. The ends lost 5 bases at V and 5 bases at J; junction bases unmatched: 12. CDR1 and CDR2 from the germline V gene are SNHLY and FYNNEI. CDR3 residues: CASSILPALAGTGELFF. CDR3 coding DNA: TGTGCCAGCAGTATCTTGCCGGCGCTAGCGGGAACCGGGGAGCTGTTTTTT.

The V call is TRBV10-2, the J call TRBJ2-1, with a possible D match to TRBD2 (6 bases). The CDR3 contains 14 residues. Trimming took 8 bases from V and 3 from J, leaving 14 bases between them. Per germline, CDR1 WSHSY and CDR2 SAAADI. The CDR3 protein is CASGGSKSYNEQFF. The CDR3 DNA reads as TGCGCCAGCGGGGGGTCTAAGAGCTACAATGAGCAGTTCTTC.

This chain joins TRBV14 and TRBJ2-3; D may be TRBD2 (5 bases). The V gene's germline CDR1 is SGHDN and CDR2 FVKESK. V lost 0 bases and J lost 4, with 14 bases in between. CDR3 length: 16 residues. CDR3 protein: CASSQEPGSLADTQYF. Here the CDR3 DNA reads TGTGCCAGCAGCCAAGAACCGGGATCCCTAGCAGATACGCAGTATTTT.

Comments on this clone: The same CDR3 also results from other DNA sequences found in this sample. The CDR3 nucleotides read TGTGCCAGCAGTTACTCGACAGGGGGCGCGGGGGGCTACACCTTC. Protein sequence: CASSYSTGGAGGYTF. J is TRBJ1-2 and V is TRBV6-5, with 10 bases that match TRBD1. V shed 0 bases and J 8 bases; nucleotides not matched to a gene: 6. Germline V CDR1 and CDR2: MNHEY, SVGAGI. The CDR3 is made up of 15 amino acids.

The chain couples TRBV20-1 to TRBJ2-1; D uncertain. V was pared by 3 bases and J by 10 bases, with 10 bases between. Germline V gene lookup returns CDR1 DFQATT and CDR2 SNEGSKA (reference sequence). The CDR3 is 11 residues long. The CDR3 sequence: CSASRPGEQFF. The CDR3 nucleotides read TGCAGTGCTAGTCGGCCCGGGGAGCAGTTCTTC.

The chain recombines TRBV5-1 with TRBJ2-7; a possible D gene is TRBD1 (6 bases). Trimming removed 2 bases at V and 3 bases at J, with 12 bases between. The V gene's germline CDR1 is SGHRS and CDR2 YFSETQ. This CDR3 is built from 14 residues. The CDR3 sequence is CASSFRQESYEQYF. In DNA form, the CDR3 reads TGCGCCAGCAGCTTTAGACAGGAGAGCTACGAGCAGTACTTC.

This clone was picked up one time. The CDR3 loop is CASSLMGGLVNEQFF. In nucleotides, the CDR3 is TGTGCCAGCAGCTTAATGGGGGGCCTTGTTAATGAGCAGTTCTTC. The chain combines TRBV7-3 with TRBJ2-1, with D perhaps given as TRBD1 or TRBD2 (6 bases each). V lost 1 base and J lost 7, with 14 bases in between. CDR3 length: 15 residues. Germline lookup yields CDR1 SGHTA and CDR2 FQGTGA.

This clone was counted only a few times. J is TRBJ1-1 and V is TRBV29-1; no firm D call. Germline V lookup: CDR1 SQVTM, CDR2 ANQGSEA. The CDR3 length is 12 residues. V lost 7 bases and J 5 bases, leaving 14 bases between the germline ends. The chain's CDR3 is CSANLDWTEAFF. For the CDR3, the DNA is TGCAGCGCCAACCTGGATTGGACTGAAGCTTTCTTT.

The chain combines TRBV28 with TRBJ2-5, with D maybe TRBD1 (6 bases). Germline CDR1 reads MDHEN; CDR2 reads SYDVKM. CDR3 length: 15 residues. Between the trimmed V and J ends, which lost 1 base and 4 bases, there was a span of 13 bases. The CDR3 sequence: CASSLSAGVRETQYF. The DNA of the CDR3 is TGTGCCAGCAGTTTATCGGCAGGGGTGAGAGAGACCCAGTACTTC.

The chain uses TRBV7-2 and TRBJ1-4; D is uncertain. The germline V and J ends were trimmed by 5 bases and 8 bases, with 12 bases remaining between them. The germline gives CDR1 SGHTA, CDR2 FQGNSA. The CDR3 covers 13 residues. This CDR3 reads CASSIDRSEKLFF. CDR3 DNA: TGTGCCAGCAGCATCGACCGCTCCGAAAAACTGTTTTTT.

The chain is built from TRBV28 and TRBJ1-1; D remains ambiguous. The ends were cut back, 1 base at V and 1 base at J, with 22 bases in the middle. Germline values: CDR1 MDHEN, CDR2 SYDVKM. This CDR3 is built from 19 residues. The CDR3 nucleotides read TGTGCCAGCAGTTTATCGGGGTGGGGAGACTTGGAAAAGAACACTGAAGCTTTCTTT. It specifies CASSLSGWGDLEKNTEAFF.

This chain uses TRBV7-6 with TRBJ1-2; D is ambiguous. The CDR3 has 15 amino acids. Between the trimmed V and J ends, which lost 1 base and 4 bases, there was a span of 13 bases. CDR1 and CDR2 from the germline V gene are SGHVS and FNYEAQ. The DNA of the CDR3 is TGTGCCAGCAGCTTAGGGTCCAGGCAAGCCTATGGCTACACCTTC. Translation: CASSLGSRQAYGYTF.